This T cell receptor beta chain was captured by sequencing in a study of shared clonotypes between healthy human individuals. Study-level findings and limits: Shared clonotypes: 4.5% to 6.5% naive CD4, about 4% naive CD8, 2.3% memory CD4, 0.35% to 0.5% memory CD8.

Free of recent acute infections or vaccinations, the donors were healthy HIV-negative adults. In CD8 memory, CD45RO+ cells were put together with CCR7-negative CD45RA+ TemRA cells. The CDR3 runs to 15 residues. Trimming took off 4 bases at V and 2 bases at J, with 12 bases between the two ends. The germline V gene has CDR1 SEHNR and CDR2 FQNEAQ (reference sequence). A remark on this clone: The target antigen is unknown.

The table came from immunoSEQ multiplex PCR; TCRdb's copy has only in-frame clones and leaves some out. The sample has some 89,000 clones; less than 80% are singletons. The rearrangement joins TRBV7-9 to TRBJ1-3; possibly TRBD1 for D (6 bases). The sequencing input was memory CD8+ T cells sorted from blood. Subset meaning: CD45RO+ cells pooled with CCR7-negative TemRA cells. The receptor's source is a young man in good health. CDR3 DNA sequence: TGTGCCAGCAGCTATGGGACACGGGCTGGAAACACCATATATTTT. It is translated as CASSYGTRAGNTIYF.